These 7 T cell receptor beta chains share one sample of origin, sequenced in a study of T cell repertoires in cytomegalovirus infection. TCRdb re-derived calls from the reads in MiXCR, one entry per CDR3 protein. In the table there are approximately 730,000 distinct CDR3 sequences, roughly 29% of which are singletons. Their cognate antigens are unknown. Sequences were derived from cultured CD8+ T cells from PBMCs, sampled from culture after CMV antigen stimulation. The source of these receptors is a human donor in good health (CMV status not recorded). Some clones in this sample may be carry-over from other donors' samples.

The V call is TRBV5-4, the J call TRBJ1-2, with D uncertain. Germline assignment: CDR1 SGHNT and CDR2 YYREEE (reference sequence). This CDR3 is built from 15 residues. V shed 4 bases and J shed 3 bases, with 16 bases lying between them. The CDR3 nucleotides read TGTGCCAGCAGCCTTCCCAGGAGGCCGTACTATGGCTACACCTTC. Protein: CASSLPRRPYYGYTF.

Many counts were recorded for this clonotype. The V and J genes are TRBV6-5 and TRBJ2-2; 12 bases agree with TRBD2. The CDR3 consists of 21 residues. Germline V lookup: CDR1 MNHEY, CDR2 SVGAGI. V lost 7 bases to trimming and J lost 1 base; unmatched junction nucleotides: 19. The CDR3 loop is CASKTSGLAGGFQLNTGELFF. The CDR3 DNA reads TGTGCCAGCAAAACCTCGGGGCTAGCGGGGGGGTTCCAACTGAACACCGGGGAGCTGTTTTTT.

This clonotype occurred a few times. The rearrangement joins TRBV2 to TRBJ2-6; D unresolved. CDR1 is SNHLY, CDR2 FYNNEI, per germline. The V end was cut by 9 bases, the J end by 4 bases, with 16 bases between. The CDR3 has 15 amino acids. The CDR3 loop reads CARRVGLSGANVLTF. The CDR3, as DNA: TGTGCCAGAAGAGTGGGTCTCTCCGGGGCCAACGTCCTGACTTTC. The entire variable domain, with the rest obtained from reference TRBV2 and TRBJ2-6, is as follows: EPEVTQTPSHQVTQMGQEVILRCVPISNHLYFYWYRQILGQKVEFLVSFYNNEISEKSEIFDDQFSVERPDGSNFTLKIRSTKLEDSAMYFCARRVGLSGANVLTFGAGSRLTVL.

The chain carries TRBV28 and TRBJ2-7, with a possible D match to TRBD1 (5 bases). V lost 7 bases to trimming and J lost 2 bases, with 24 bases between them. Germline V gene data show CDR1 as MDHEN and CDR2 as SYDVKM. The CDR3 is 17 residues long. The CDR3 reads CASIWQGKEVEPYEQYV. The CDR3 DNA follows: TGTGCCAGCATCTGGCAGGGTAAAGAGGTCGAGCCCTACGAGCAGTACGTC.

The chain joins TRBV19 to TRBJ1-1; unclear D gene. Germline loops: CDR1 LNHDA, CDR2 SQIVND (reference sequence). The CDR3 covers 14 residues. The V and J ends lost 5 bases and 3 bases respectively, with 13 bases between them. For the CDR3, the DNA is TGTGCCAGTAGTTATCCAGGTCTGGACACTGAAGCTTTCTTT. Encoded protein: CASSYPGLDTEAFF.

In its sample, this clonotype was seen a few times. This chain links TRBV11-2 with TRBJ2-1; perhaps TRBD1 as D (7 bases). This CDR3 contains 15 residues. V shed 2 bases and J shed 5 bases, with 13 bases lying between them. CDR1 SGHAT and CDR2 FQNNGV come from the germline V gene. DNA of the CDR3: TGTGCCAGCAGCTTATCGCCAGGGGGGCACAATGAGCAGTTCTTC. As protein: CASSLSPGGHNEQFF.

This clonotype showed up many times. This chain links TRBV7-8 with TRBJ2-1; TRBD2 aligns across 8 bases. The CDR3 loop spans 17 amino acids. V dropped 5 bases and J dropped 6; count of bases not matched to a gene: 15. CDR1 SGHVS and CDR2 FQNEAQ come from the germline V gene. CDR3 DNA sequence: TGTGCCAGCAGCCCTAGAGCGGCGGGGGGCCGTTTCAATGAGCAGTTCTTC. This translates into CASSPRAAGGRFNEQFF.